This T cell receptor beta chain was recovered during a study of CD8+CD57+ T cells in acquired aplastic anemia. Study-wide background: The average read count for CD4+ cells in healthy donors was about 9.9 million. Study observations and caveats: Comparison of patients with controls identified about 30 shared CD8+ CDR3 sequences.

Note on this clonotype: Its matching antigen is unknown.

The template used for profiling TCR beta VDJ and CDR3 was genomic DNA. Using its own MiXCR run on the reads, TCRdb lists one record per CDR3 protein. The table records fewer than 70,000 distinct CDR3 sequences, almost 55% of them present only once. Trimming took 1 base from V and 4 from J, leaving 13 bases between them. Germline V gene sequence: CDR1 MNHNS, CDR2 SASEGT. This CDR3 is 15 amino acids long. The sample consisted of sorted CD4+, CD8+, or CD8+CD57+ T cells (not recorded which) from PBMCs. The source is a human donor in good health, serving as a control. V usage is TRBV6-1 and J usage is TRBJ1-1; no definite D call. The CDR3, as DNA: TGTGCCAGCAGTGAAGACGGGGTTCCGGGCACTGAAGCTTTCTTT. This sequence encodes CASSEDGVPGTEAFF.